This TCR beta chain came from a study of OX40 agonist ivuxolimab in advanced cancers. Trimming cost V 8 bases and J 7 bases, with 14 bases left between them. CDR1 is SEHNR and CDR2 is FQNEAQ in the germline V gene (reference sequence). This CDR3 has 12 amino acids. TCRdb keeps only in-frame clones here, not all; method: immunoSEQ multiplex PCR. The repertoire holds 30,000 to 45,000 clones, with around 86% as singletons. The sequence derives from an adult with an advanced solid tumor such as melanoma, head and neck, liver or kidney cancer. The sample in question was CD4+ or CD8+ T cells sorted from blood, obtained in a trial of the OX40 agonist ivuxolimab. This chain uses TRBV7-9 with TRBJ1-2; tentative D call: TRBD1 (5 bases). The CDR3 DNA sequence: TGTGCCAGCGGGACCGGGACTTTTGGCTACACCTTC. Its protein is CASGTGTFGYTF.